Listed below are T cell receptor beta chains from one sample, sequenced in a study of cytomegalovirus exposure and HLA in healthy donors. Some clones are missing from TCRdb's copy, which holds only in-frame ones; the method was immunoSEQ multiplex PCR. The sample records roughly 120,000 clones, 80% being singletons. The source material was PBMCs. Receptors were obtained from a male donor in good health and CMV-seronegative. The CDR3 runs from the conserved cysteine through the conserved F or W. A D gene is named only where the DNA matches it firmly. Clone sizes are given selectively: once, few, many, or a class where the clone is expanded.

d_call: .; v_call: TRBV11-2; clone_size: .; j_call: TRBJ2-7; cdr3_nt: TGTGCCAGCAGCGCGAGTACAGGGATTTCCTACGAGCAGTACTTC; cdr3_aa: CASSASTGISYEQYF
d_call: .; v_call: TRBV11-2; clone_size: .; j_call: TRBJ2-6; cdr3_nt: TGTGCCAGCAGCTTAGGTCTAGAAATAGCTGGGGCCAACGTCCTGACTTTC; cdr3_aa: CASSLGLEIAGANVLTF
d_call: TRBD1; v_call: TRBV6-5; clone_size: .; j_call: TRBJ2-7; cdr3_nt: TGTGCCAGCAGTTACTCGAGACAGGGGATCTACGAGCAGTACTTC; cdr3_aa: CASSYSRQGIYEQYF
d_call: TRBD1; v_call: TRBV28; clone_size: .; j_call: TRBJ1-1; cdr3_nt: TGTGCCAGCAGTCTCCTGGGCCCCCAGGGGGCGATCACTGAAGCTTTCTTT; cdr3_aa: CASSLLGPQGAITEAFF
d_call: TRBD1; v_call: TRBV25-1; clone_size: .; j_call: TRBJ1-1; cdr3_nt: TGTGCCAGCAGTGAACAGGGGGCGCGGACTGAAGCTTTCTTT; cdr3_aa: CASSEQGARTEAFF
d_call: TRBD1; v_call: TRBV5-1; clone_size: .; j_call: TRBJ2-1; cdr3_nt: TGCGCCAGCAGCTTGGCGGGGACAGGGGTCCACAATGAGCAGTTCTTC; cdr3_aa: CASSLAGTGVHNEQFF
d_call: .; v_call: TRBV18; clone_size: once; j_call: TRBJ1-5; cdr3_nt: TGTGCCAGCACCCCCGCAGGGAATAATCAGCCCCAGCATTTT; cdr3_aa: CASTPAGNNQPQHF
d_call: TRBD1; v_call: TRBV7-9; clone_size: .; j_call: TRBJ1-2; cdr3_nt: TGTGCCAGCAGCTTACCAGGGGGCCTGGCTGGCTACACCTTC; cdr3_aa: CASSLPGGLAGYTF
d_call: .; v_call: TRBV5-1; clone_size: .; j_call: TRBJ2-5; cdr3_nt: TGCGCCAGCAGCTTCCAACAGGGTGGCGCTGGAGAGACCCAGTACTTC; cdr3_aa: CASSFQQGGAGETQYF
d_call: TRBD2; v_call: TRBV4-1; clone_size: .; j_call: TRBJ2-2; cdr3_nt: TGCGCCAGCAGCCACGGCGGGAGGGCAAACACCGGGGAGCTGTTTTTT; cdr3_aa: CASSHGGRANTGELFF
d_call: .; v_call: TRBV5-4; clone_size: .; j_call: TRBJ1-2; cdr3_nt: TGTGCCAGCAGCTTGGCGGGGGAAGAAGAATATGGCTACACCTTC; cdr3_aa: CASSLAGEEEYGYTF
d_call: .; v_call: TRBV19; clone_size: .; j_call: TRBJ2-7; cdr3_nt: TGTGCCAGTAGTAAGACATCATCGGAGCAGTACTTC; cdr3_aa: CASSKTSSEQYF
d_call: .; v_call: TRBV2; clone_size: once; j_call: TRBJ1-4; cdr3_nt: TGTGCCGGCGCCCCGGTAGGGGCAGGGTCTAATGAAAAACTGTTTTTT; cdr3_aa: CAGAPVGAGSNEKLFF
d_call: .; v_call: TRBV7-9; clone_size: .; j_call: TRBJ2-1; cdr3_nt: TGTGCCAGCAGCCCCATGTGGGGCCAGAATGAGCAGTTCTTC; cdr3_aa: CASSPMWGQNEQFF
d_call: .; v_call: TRBV28; clone_size: once; j_call: TRBJ1-1; cdr3_nt: TGTGCCAGCAGTTTTCAGGGAGGGGGGTTCACTGAAGCTTTCTTT; cdr3_aa: CASSFQGGGFTEAFF
d_call: TRBD2; v_call: TRBV14; clone_size: .; j_call: TRBJ2-7; cdr3_nt: TGTGCCAGCAGCCAAAGACTAGCGGGAGGTAAAACCTACGAGCAGTACTTC; cdr3_aa: CASSQRLAGGKTYEQYF
d_call: .; v_call: TRBV4-2; clone_size: .; j_call: TRBJ2-7; cdr3_nt: TGTGCCAGCAGCCAAGAGGGAGTCGACGAGCAGTACTTC; cdr3_aa: CASSQEGVDEQYF
d_call: .; v_call: TRBV29-1; clone_size: .; j_call: TRBJ2-6; cdr3_nt: TGCAGCTTCAGCTCTGGGGCCAACGTCCTGACTTTC; cdr3_aa: CSFSSGANVLTF
d_call: TRBD1; v_call: TRBV12-5; clone_size: .; j_call: TRBJ2-1; cdr3_nt: TGTGCTAGTGGCCCGCCACAGGGGGCGCTTAACAATGAGCAGTTCTTC; cdr3_aa: CASGPPQGALNNEQFF
d_call: .; v_call: TRBV28; clone_size: .; j_call: TRBJ2-2; cdr3_nt: TGTGCCAGCAACAACAGGCTTCCCGGGGAGCTGTTTTTT; cdr3_aa: CASNNRLPGELFF
d_call: .; v_call: TRBV7-9; clone_size: .; j_call: TRBJ2-7; cdr3_nt: TGTGCCAGCAGCTTAGTTCTATACGAGCAGTACTTC; cdr3_aa: CASSLVLYEQYF
d_call: TRBD1; v_call: TRBV5-1; clone_size: .; j_call: TRBJ2-5; cdr3_nt: TGCGCCAGCAGCCTGGGACAGCACCGTCCCCTTCAAGAGACCCAGTACTTC; cdr3_aa: CASSLGQHRPLQETQYF
d_call: .; v_call: TRBV6-1; clone_size: .; j_call: TRBJ1-2; cdr3_nt: TGTGCCAGCAGTGAACCGAACAGGGCCGAAGGCTACACCTTC; cdr3_aa: CASSEPNRAEGYTF
d_call: TRBD2; v_call: TRBV6-6; clone_size: .; j_call: TRBJ2-1; cdr3_nt: TGTGCCACTGCGGTGGGTAGCGGGAGGGCCAATGAGCAGTTCTTC; cdr3_aa: CATAVGSGRANEQFF